One T cell receptor beta chain is described in this entry. CDR3 length: 15 residues. Germline V gives CDR1 SGHRS, CDR2 YFSETQ. Trimming stripped 1 base from V and 2 bases from J, with 9 bases between. The assay was immunoSEQ multiplex PCR, and TCRdb's table has in-frame clones only and misses some. The table includes about 100,000 clones, about 91% detected once. This specimen comes from a study of T cell changes during pregnancy in multiple sclerosis. This specimen was peripheral blood, taken in the second trimester of pregnancy. This sequence was found in a female donor with multiple sclerosis, enrolled in a pregnancy study. This chain connects TRBV5-1 to TRBJ2-2, with TRBD1 as a possible D gene (6 bases). CDR3: CASSLQGFNTGELFF. DNA of the CDR3: TGCGCCAGCAGCTTGCAGGGGTTCAACACCGGGGAGCTGTTTTTT.